A selection of T cell receptor beta chains follows, all from one sample in a study of blood T cell repertoires in COVID-19. Method: immunoSEQ multiplex PCR; TCRdb's copy keeps in-frame clones and lacks some. Of a few hundred thousand clones in the sample, roughly 86% are singletons; the top ten hold 1.7%. The sample consisted of PBMCs or T cells enriched from blood (not recorded which). The receptor set was obtained from a woman aged 25 to 39 who had recovered from COVID-19. The CDR3 runs from the conserved cysteine through the conserved F or W. A D gene is named only where the DNA matches it firmly. Not every row has a clone size; where given, it reads once, few, many or a size class.

TRBD2,TRBV30,TRBJ2-1,.,CACIALTSGGSYNEQFF,TGTGCCTGCATCGCCCTGACTAGCGGGGGGAGCTACAATGAGCAGTTCTTC
TRBD1,TRBV4-1,TRBJ2-1,.,CASSQVTGQVYNEQFF,TGCGCCAGCAGCCAGGTCACGGGACAGGTTTACAATGAGCAGTTCTTC
TRBD1,TRBV6-5,TRBJ2-2,.,CASRPTGFSGELFF,TGTGCCAGCAGACCGACAGGGTTCTCCGGGGAGCTGTTTTTT
TRBD2,TRBV29-1,TRBJ2-2,.,CSVAPTSGVNTGELFF,TGCAGCGTCGCTCCCACTAGCGGAGTGAACACCGGGGAGCTGTTTTTT
TRBD1,TRBV28,TRBJ1-5,.,CASSLTLGQGHQPQHF,TGTGCCAGCAGTTTGACCTTGGGACAGGGGCATCAGCCCCAGCATTTT
TRBD1,TRBV7-2,TRBJ1-1,.,CASSLRQGAFNTEAFF,TGTGCCAGCAGCTTACGCCAGGGGGCATTTAACACTGAAGCTTTCTTT
.,TRBV6-5,TRBJ2-1,.,CAVQRDNEQFF,TGTGCCGTCCAGAGGGACAATGAGCAGTTCTTC
TRBD1,TRBV15,TRBJ2-7,.,CATSSPPGQGFYEQYF,TGTGCCACCAGCAGCCCTCCGGGACAGGGGTTCTACGAGCAGTACTTC
.,TRBV6-4,TRBJ2-2,.,CASSLTGEGTGELFF,TGTGCCAGCAGTTTGACAGGGGAGGGCACCGGGGAGCTGTTTTTT
.,TRBV6-5,TRBJ1-5,.,CASSYGHPRTTWAQHF,TGTGCCAGCAGTTACGGACATCCACGGACCACCTGGGCCCAGCATTTT
TRBD1,TRBV9,TRBJ1-6,.,CASSAHGQGTSPLHF,TGTGCCAGCAGCGCACACGGACAGGGAACTTCACCCCTCCACTTT
TRBD2,TRBV4-2,TRBJ2-3,.,CASSQEASSGFRRGTDTQYF,TGTGCCAGCAGCCAAGAGGCATCTAGCGGGTTCCGGAGGGGCACAGATACGCAGTATTTT
.,TRBV27,TRBJ2-3,once,CASSFYRTDTQYF,TGTGCCAGCAGTTTTTATCGCACAGATACGCAGTATTTT
.,TRBV6-5,TRBJ2-2,.,CASSSRGRVTGELFF,TGTGCCAGCAGCAGCAGGGGCCGGGTCACCGGGGAGCTGTTTTTT
.,TRBV7-3,TRBJ1-2,.,CASSFGQFYGYTF,TGTGCCAGCAGCTTTGGTCAGTTCTATGGCTACACCTTC
.,TRBV15,TRBJ2-3,.,CATSRTMLPRPDF,TGTGCCACCAGCCGAACTATGCTTCCTCGACCGGATTTT
.,TRBV28,TRBJ1-5,.,CASSLRGGNQPQHF,TGTGCCAGCAGTTTAAGGGGTGGCAATCAGCCCCAGCATTTT
.,TRBV7-3,TRBJ1-1,.,CASSLGRVTEAFF,TGTGCCAGCAGCTTAGGCAGGGTCACTGAAGCTTTCTTT
.,TRBV29-1,TRBJ1-1,few,CSVDSSLNTEAFF,TGCAGCGTTGACTCGAGCCTGAACACTGAAGCTTTCTTT
TRBD1,TRBV5-1,TRBJ2-1,.,CASNLTRTGWPTYYNEQFF,TGCGCCAGCAACCTCACAAGGACAGGGTGGCCGACGTACTACAATGAGCAGTTCTTC
TRBD1,TRBV5-1,TRBJ1-1,.,CASSASGTGEAFF,TGCGCCAGCAGCGCCTCCGGGACAGGTGAAGCTTTCTTT
.,TRBV28,TRBJ1-1,.,CASSPERSTEAFF,TGTGCCAGCAGCCCCGAGAGGAGCACTGAAGCTTTCTTT
TRBD2,TRBV19,TRBJ2-2,.,CASSIASGEHTGELFF,TGTGCCAGTAGTATAGCTAGCGGGGAGCACACCGGGGAGCTGTTTTTT
TRBD1,TRBV9,TRBJ1-2,.,CASSVGTGEPYGYTF,TGTGCCAGCAGCGTAGGGACAGGGGAGCCGTATGGCTACACCTTC
.,TRBV7-9,TRBJ2-7,.,CASSLGPFEQYF,TGTGCCAGCAGCCTGGGCCCCTTTGAGCAGTACTTC
TRBD1,TRBV5-1,TRBJ1-1,.,CASSLRSGGAGTEAFF,TGCGCCAGCAGCTTGAGGTCAGGGGGCGCGGGAACTGAAGCTTTCTTT
TRBD1,TRBV4-3,TRBJ1-4,.,CASSQEGGHLNEKLFF,TGCGCCAGCAGCCAAGAAGGGGGCCATTTGAATGAAAAACTGTTTTTT
.,TRBV19,TRBJ1-2,.,CASSIQKTNYGYTF,TGTGCCAGTAGTATCCAGAAAACTAACTATGGCTACACCTTC
TRBD1,TRBV7-8,TRBJ2-7,.,CASSLSPGQGLNEQYF,TGTGCCAGCAGCCTCAGCCCCGGACAGGGTTTAAACGAGCAGTACTTC
.,TRBV6-5,TRBJ1-2,.,CASSYQIKGNYGYTF,TGTGCCAGCAGTTACCAGATAAAGGGGAACTATGGCTACACCTTC
.,TRBV7-9,TRBJ1-5,.,CASTFDRPNQPQHF,TGTGCCAGCACCTTCGACAGACCCAATCAGCCCCAGCATTTT
TRBD1,TRBV6-5,TRBJ1-1,.,CASSFTGVGTEAFF,TGTGCCAGCAGTTTCACAGGGGTTGGCACTGAAGCTTTCTTT
TRBD1,TRBV10-3,TRBJ1-2,.,CAISESGGYYGYTF,TGTGCCATCAGTGAGTCAGGGGGCTACTATGGCTACACCTTC
TRBD2,TRBV5-1,TRBJ2-1,.,CASSFRTSGLRDNEQFF,TGCGCCAGCAGCTTCCGCACTAGCGGTCTTCGAGACAATGAGCAGTTCTTC
.,TRBV7-9,TRBJ1-1,.,CASSLASGTEAFF,TGTGCCAGCAGCTTAGCATCGGGGACTGAAGCTTTCTTT
.,TRBV28,TRBJ1-5,few,CASSLRRLNQPQHF,TGTGCCAGCAGTCTAAGGAGGTTGAATCAGCCCCAGCATTTT
.,TRBV24-1,TRBJ2-1,few,CATEGPQGHQFF,TGTGCCACCGAAGGCCCTCAGGGTCACCAGTTCTTC
.,TRBV3-1/TRBV3-2,TRBJ2-1,.,CASSQTASGANEQFF,TGTGCCAGCAGCCAAACCGCTTCTGGAGCTAATGAGCAGTTCTTC
.,TRBV7-6,TRBJ2-7,.,CASSLRALSYEQYF,TGTGCCAGCAGCTTACGAGCGCTATCCTACGAGCAGTACTTC
TRBD1,TRBV12-3/TRBV12-4,TRBJ1-2,.,CASSRGFDGYTF,TGTGCCAGCAGCAGGGGGTTCGATGGCTACACCTTC
.,TRBV29-1,TRBJ2-7,.,CSVDFTGSKEQYF,TGCAGCGTTGATTTTACAGGATCAAAAGAGCAGTACTTC
.,TRBV7-2,TRBJ1-5,.,CASSLSSGYSNQPQHF,TGTGCCAGCAGCTTATCTTCAGGCTATAGCAATCAGCCCCAGCATTTT
TRBD2,TRBV24-1,TRBJ2-1,.,CATSGTSSGRASEQFF,TGTGCCACCAGTGGTACCTCTAGCGGGAGGGCCAGTGAGCAGTTCTTC
.,TRBV9,TRBJ2-2,.,CASSVRGTNTGELFF,TGTGCCAGCAGCGTACGCGGAACGAACACCGGGGAGCTGTTTTTT
TRBD2,TRBV7-6,TRBJ2-3,few,CASSWGLAVPDTQYF,TGTGCCAGCAGCTGGGGACTAGCGGTTCCGGATACGCAGTATTTT
TRBD2,TRBV10-2,TRBJ2-3,.,CASSEAGGRTDTQYF,TGCGCCAGCAGTGAGGCGGGAGGACGCACAGATACGCAGTATTTT